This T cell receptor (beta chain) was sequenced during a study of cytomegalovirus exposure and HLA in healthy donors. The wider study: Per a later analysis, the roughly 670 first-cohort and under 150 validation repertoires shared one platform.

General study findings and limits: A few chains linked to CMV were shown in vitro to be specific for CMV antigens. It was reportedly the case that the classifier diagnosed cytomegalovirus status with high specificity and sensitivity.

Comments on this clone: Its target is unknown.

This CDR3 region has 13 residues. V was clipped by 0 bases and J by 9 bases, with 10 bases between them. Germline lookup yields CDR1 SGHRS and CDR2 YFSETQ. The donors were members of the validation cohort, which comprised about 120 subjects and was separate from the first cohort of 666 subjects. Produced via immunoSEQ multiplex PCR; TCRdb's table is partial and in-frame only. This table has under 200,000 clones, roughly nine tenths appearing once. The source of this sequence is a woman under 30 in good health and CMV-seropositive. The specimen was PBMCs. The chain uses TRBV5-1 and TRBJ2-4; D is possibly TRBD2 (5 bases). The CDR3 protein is CASSLAGVGIQYF. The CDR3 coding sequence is TGCGCCAGCAGCTTGGCCGGGGTGGGCATTCAGTACTTC.